This TCR beta chain was captured by sequencing in a study of T cells in Graves' hyperthyroidism and ophthalmopathy. Template material for amplifying TCR beta CDR3 regions consisted of RNA transcripts. HTBI primers were used for first-round RT-PCR of the TCR CDR3. MiXCR, applied by TCRdb to the multiplex PCR reads, yields one record per CDR3 protein. The sample contains about 540,000 distinct CDR3 sequences, about 45% of which appear only once. When ophthalmopathy did not progress within 18 months, Graves' hyperthyroidism was considered stable. This clonotype has just a few counts. Its specificity is not known. The junction does not match germline at one end; this may be a read error. Findings of the study overall: Ophthalmopathy was identified by the model a median about 6.4 months ahead of onset.

Germline CDR1 SEHNR, CDR2 FQNEAQ (reference sequence). The CDR3 runs to 13 residues. Material for sequencing was peripheral blood or thyroid tissue (not recorded which). The chain is built from TRBV7-9 and TRBJ2-2, with D uncertain. The TCR was taken from a woman aged 18-35 years with Graves' hyperthyroidism. Here the CDR3 DNA reads TGCGCCAGCAGCCAACAACTCACCGGGGAGCTGTTTTTT. It encodes CASSQQLTGELFF. The whole variable domain, remainder taken from reference TRBV7-9 and TRBJ2-2, is DTGVSQNPRHKITKRGQNVTFRCDPISEHNRLYWYRQTLGQGPEFLTYFQNEAQLEKSRLLSDRFSAERPKGSFSTLEIQRTEQGDSAMYLCASSQQLTGELFFGEGSRLTVL.